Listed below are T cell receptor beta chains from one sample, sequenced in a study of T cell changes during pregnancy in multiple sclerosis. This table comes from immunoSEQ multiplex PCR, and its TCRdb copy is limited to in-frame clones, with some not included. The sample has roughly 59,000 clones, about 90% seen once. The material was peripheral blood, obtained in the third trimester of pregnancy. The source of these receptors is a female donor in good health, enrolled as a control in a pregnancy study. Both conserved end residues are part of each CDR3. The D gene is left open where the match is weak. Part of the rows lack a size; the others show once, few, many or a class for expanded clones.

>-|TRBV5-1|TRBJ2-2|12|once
CASSFNSGELFF
TGCGCCAGCAGCTTTAACTCCGGGGAGCTGTTTTTT
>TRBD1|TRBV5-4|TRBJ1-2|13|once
CASKQGSNYGYTF
TGTGCCAGCAAACAGGGGAGTAACTATGGCTACACCTTC
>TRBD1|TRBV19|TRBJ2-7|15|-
CASSIRGGADGEQYF
TGTGCCAGTAGTATACGAGGGGGCGCGGATGGCGAGCAGTACTTC
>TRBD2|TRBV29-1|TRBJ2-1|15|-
CSVTGTSGVVHEQFF
TGCAGCGTTACAGGGACTAGCGGGGTGGTACATGAGCAGTTCTTC
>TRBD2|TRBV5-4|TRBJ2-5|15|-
CASSRSSGGTETQYF
TGTGCCAGCAGTCGCTCTAGCGGGGGGACGGAGACCCAGTACTTC
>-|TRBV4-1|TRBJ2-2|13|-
CASSLGRTGELFF
TGCGCCAGCAGCCTAGGGAGGACCGGGGAGCTGTTTTTT
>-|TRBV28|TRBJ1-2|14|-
CASSRTERDFGYTF
TGTGCCAGCAGTCGGACAGAGCGAGACTTTGGCTACACCTTC
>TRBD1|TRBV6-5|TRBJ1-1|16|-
CASSYTQGASGTEAFF
TGTGCCAGCAGTTACACCCAGGGGGCATCGGGCACTGAAGCTTTCTTT
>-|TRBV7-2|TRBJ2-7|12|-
CASSYDRNEQYF
TGTGCCAGCAGCTATGACAGGAACGAGCAGTACTTC
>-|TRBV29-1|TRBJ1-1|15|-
CSVEAGVARDTEAFF
TGCAGCGTTGAAGCCGGGGTGGCTCGGGACACTGAAGCTTTCTTT
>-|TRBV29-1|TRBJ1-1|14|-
CSVFATGIGTEAFF
TGCAGCGTATTCGCAACAGGGATAGGCACTGAAGCTTTCTTT
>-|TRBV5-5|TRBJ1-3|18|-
CASSPGIGSLYSGNTIYF
TGTGCCAGCAGCCCAGGGATCGGCAGCCTTTACTCTGGAAACACCATATATTTT
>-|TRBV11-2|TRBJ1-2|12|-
CASSQAAYGYTF
TGTGCCAGCAGCCAGGCCGCCTATGGCTACACCTTC
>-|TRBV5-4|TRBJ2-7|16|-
CASSLALGQAAYEQYF
TGTGCCAGCAGCTTGGCGCTGGGCCAGGCCGCCTACGAGCAGTACTTC
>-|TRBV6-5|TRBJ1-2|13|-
CASRGDLLYGYTF
TGTGCCAGCAGGGGCGATCTGCTCTATGGCTACACCTTC
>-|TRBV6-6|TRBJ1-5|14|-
CASRPGGSNQPQHF
TGTGCCAGCCGGCCGGGGGGGAGCAATCAGCCCCAGCATTTT
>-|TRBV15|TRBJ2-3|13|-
CATSEGGGDTQYF
TGTGCCACCAGCGAGGGGGGAGGGGATACGCAGTATTTT
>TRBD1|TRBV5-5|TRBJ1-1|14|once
CASSPGQGWTEAFF
TGTGCCAGCAGCCCTGGACAGGGTTGGACTGAAGCTTTCTTT
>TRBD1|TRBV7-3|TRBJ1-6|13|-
CASSLTGGSPLHF
TGTGCCAGCAGCTTGACAGGGGGCTCACCCCTCCACTTT
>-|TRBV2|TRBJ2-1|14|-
CASSSGGRRDEQFF
TGTGCCAGCAGTTCGGGCGGGCGCCGAGATGAGCAGTTCTTC
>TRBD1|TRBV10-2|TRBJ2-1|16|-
CASSKNRQGAGYEQFF
TGCGCCAGCAGTAAAAATAGACAGGGGGCTGGCTATGAGCAGTTCTTC
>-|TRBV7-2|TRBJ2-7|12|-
CASSLERTEQYF
TGTGCCAGCAGCTTAGAGAGGACAGAACAGTACTTC
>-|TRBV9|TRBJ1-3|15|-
CASSPGDQKGNTIYF
TGTGCCAGCAGTCCAGGGGATCAGAAAGGAAACACCATATATTTT